Listed below are T cell receptor beta chains from one sample, sequenced in a study of blood T cells in healthy people across ages. TCRdb re-called the 5' RACE reads with MiXCR, one entry per CDR3 protein. The data contain 1.5 million to 2 million distinct CDR3 sequences, about two fifths of them singletons. The sample taken for sequencing was blood. The receptors derive from a human donor in good health. Each CDR3 is given with its conserved first and last residue. The D gene is left open where the match is weak. Rows may omit the clone size; those that give it use once, few, many or a size class.

few	TRBJ2-7	TRBV6-2/TRBV6-3	-	TGTGCCAGCAGCCCCCAGCAATACGAGCAGTACTTC	CASSPQQYEQYF
few	TRBJ2-5	TRBV20-1	-	TGCAGTGCTAGAGACAGGGTAGGAAAAGAGACCCAGTACTTC	CSARDRVGKETQYF
many	TRBJ2-7	TRBV7-2	-	TGTGCCAGCAGCACTAGAGGACCTTACGAGCAGTACTTC	CASSTRGPYEQYF
-	TRBJ2-1	TRBV5-1	TRBD2	TGCACCAGCAGCTTGGTTCTAGCGGGGAGTTACAATGAGCAGTTCTTC	CTSSLVLAGSYNEQFF
-	TRBJ1-2	TRBV29-1	-	TGCAGCGTTTCCCCCAGGGACAAGAGTAGCTACACCTTC	CSVSPRDKSSYTF
-	TRBJ1-2	TRBV12-3/TRBV12-4	-	TGTGCCAGCAGTTTGGGTGTAAGCGGTATTCTCGGCTACACCTTC	CASSLGVSGILGYTF
-	TRBJ1-6	TRBV11-2	TRBD1	TGTGCCAGCGGGACAGTTAATTCACCCCTCCACTTT	CASGTVNSPLHF
-	TRBJ2-1	TRBV7-8	-	TGTGCCAGCAGCTTAGTCCCGATTTCAAATGAGCAGTTCTTC	CASSLVPISNEQFF
-	TRBJ1-5	TRBV20-1	TRBD1	TGCAGTGCTAGAGATCCCCAGGGGGCGGACAATCAGCCCCAGCATTTT	CSARDPQGADNQPQHF
once	TRBJ2-7	TRBV7-9	TRBD1	TGTGCCAGCAGCCCGCTCTTGACAGGGTTGCAGTACGAGCAGTACTTC	CASSPLLTGLQYEQYF
-	TRBJ2-4	TRBV24-1	-	TGTGCCACCAGTGATTTTCAGGGGAATCAGTACTTC	CATSDFQGNQYF
-	TRBJ2-1	TRBV4-1	-	TGCGCCAGCAGCCAAGATTGGCTTGACAATGAGCAGTTCTTC	CASSQDWLDNEQFF
few	TRBJ2-5	TRBV5-1	TRBD1	TGCGCCAGCAGCTTATACGGGACAGGATCCCAAGAGACCCAGTACTTC	CASSLYGTGSQETQYF
-	TRBJ2-1	TRBV12-3/TRBV12-4	-	TGTGCCAGCAGAGCTCAGGGGTTTGGTGAGCAGTTCTTC	CASRAQGFGEQFF
-	TRBJ2-1	TRBV7-3	-	TGTGCCAGCAGCTTGGAGAGGGCTCTCCTGAGCTCCTACAATGAGCAGTTCTTC	CASSLERALLSSYNEQFF
-	TRBJ2-3	TRBV7-2	-	TGTGCCAGCAGCCTCCAGGACACCACAGATACGCAGTATTTT	CASSLQDTTDTQYF
-	TRBJ2-1	TRBV15	TRBD2	TGTGCCACCAGCTGGCCGCTAGCGGGACCTTACAATGAGCAGTTCTTC	CATSWPLAGPYNEQFF
-	TRBJ1-4	TRBV28	-	TGTGCCACCCGCGGGGGCTTGAGTGAAAAACTGTTTTTT	CATRGGLSEKLFF
-	TRBJ2-7	TRBV2	TRBD1	TGTGCCAGCACGGGGACAGGGGCCCTCTACGAGCAGTACTTC	CASTGTGALYEQYF
-	TRBJ1-1	TRBV6-5	-	TGTGCCAGCAGTTACCGTACAGAGACTGAAGCTTTCTTT	CASSYRTETEAFF
-	TRBJ2-6	TRBV5-6	-	TGTGCCAGCAGCTCACGGGGATACGTCCTGACTTTC	CASSSRGYVLTF
-	TRBJ1-1	TRBV6-2/TRBV6-3	-	TGTGCCAGCAGTCTCCAAACAGCCATGAACACTGAAGCTTTCTTT	CASSLQTAMNTEAFF
few	TRBJ2-7	TRBV28	-	TGTGCCAGCAGCCGGGACTTCACCTACGAGCAGTACTTC	CASSRDFTYEQYF
-	TRBJ2-1	TRBV7-2	TRBD2	TGTGCCAGTTGGGGACGGGGGGGCAATGAGCAGTTCTTC	CASWGRGGNEQFF
many	TRBJ2-7	TRBV7-9	-	TGTGCCAGCAGCTTAGACCAGGGCGAGCAGTACTTC	CASSLDQGEQYF
-	TRBJ2-5	TRBV6-2/TRBV6-3	-	TGTGCCAGCAGTTATAGCGCCCAGTCGAGGACCCAGTACTTC	CASSYSAQSRTQYF
few	TRBJ1-2	TRBV9	-	TGTGCCAGCAGCGTATCAACCGTGTCTCATCGGGGCTACACCTTC	CASSVSTVSHRGYTF
-	TRBJ2-7	TRBV28	-	TGTGCCACTCTTGGCGGGGACTCCTACGAGCAGTACTTC	CATLGGDSYEQYF
-	TRBJ2-5	TRBV15	-	TGTGCCACCAGCAGAGTGAGAGCTGGGGAGACCCAGTACTTC	CATSRVRAGETQYF
-	TRBJ2-5	TRBV25-1	-	TGTGCCAGCAGTGAATTGGGCTATCTGGGGACCCAGTACTTC	CASSELGYLGTQYF
-	TRBJ1-2	TRBV7-9	-	TGTGCCAGCACCTCACAACAGGGAAAAGGTGGCTACACCTTC	CASTSQQGKGGYTF
-	TRBJ1-2	TRBV6-2/TRBV6-3	-	TGTGCCAGCAGCTCTACCTCGCGCCGGGCAGACTATGGCTACACCTTC	CASSSTSRRADYGYTF
-	TRBJ2-7	TRBV7-9	TRBD2	TGTGCCAGCAGCTTCAAACTAGCGGGGGTCGACGAGCAGTACTTC	CASSFKLAGVDEQYF
-	TRBJ2-7	TRBV5-1	TRBD1	TGCGCCAGCAGCGCTTTTGGGGGACAGGTGATCTCCTACGAGCAGTACTTC	CASSAFGGQVISYEQYF
-	TRBJ2-3	TRBV5-1	TRBD2	TGCGCCAGCAGCTTATTTACTAGCGGGGGCACAGATACGCAGTATTTT	CASSLFTSGGTDTQYF
few	TRBJ2-7	TRBV4-3	-	TGCGCCAGCAGCCAAGTTCAAGCGGGCGAGCAGTACTTC	CASSQVQAGEQYF
-	TRBJ2-1	TRBV4-2	-	TGTGCCAGCAGCCAAGTGCAGGGGCTTAGCTTCAATGAGCAGTTCTTC	CASSQVQGLSFNEQFF
-	TRBJ1-4	TRBV7-2	-	TGTGCCAGCAGCTTAGGTTCTGAAGGAAAACTGTTTTTT	CASSLGSEGKLFF
few	TRBJ1-5	TRBV20-1	-	TGCAGTGCTAGAGATCGGCAGGGCTTTAGCAATCAGCCCCAGCATTTT	CSARDRQGFSNQPQHF
few	TRBJ1-2	TRBV6-1	-	TGTGCCGGCAGTGAAGGGAACTATGGCTACACCTTC	CAGSEGNYGYTF
-	TRBJ2-7	TRBV10-2	TRBD1	TGCGCCAGCCAACCCGAGAGGACAGGCTCCTACGAGCAGTACTTC	CASQPERTGSYEQYF
-	TRBJ2-7	TRBV4-1	TRBD2	TGCGCCGGCAGCCCCTTCGCCGGGGGGGGAGTGGGGTACGAGCAGTACTTC	CAGSPFAGGGVGYEQYF
-	TRBJ1-2	TRBV7-2	TRBD1	TGTGCCAGCAGCTTAGGGGGGACAGGGGATCTTACGGGCTACACCTTC	CASSLGGTGDLTGYTF
-	TRBJ1-5	TRBV12-3/TRBV12-4	-	TGTGCCAGCAGTCCCCGGGATCATCAGCCCCAGCATTTT	CASSPRDHQPQHF
-	TRBJ1-2	TRBV27	-	TGTGCCAGCGGGCGCATCTATGGCTACACCTTC	CASGRIYGYTF
few	TRBJ2-4	TRBV6-1	-	TGTGCCAGCGGCGAGCGGGCGGCCTGGTTGGAGCAGTACTTC	CASGERAAWLEQYF
-	TRBJ2-2	TRBV4-1	TRBD1	TGCGCCAGCAGCCCCGGGGACAGGGAGAGGACCGGGGAGCTGTTTTTT	CASSPGDRERTGELFF
-	TRBJ1-2	TRBV28	-	TGTGCCAGCGAGATGGACCGCGGTAGGGGCGGCTACACCTTC	CASEMDRGRGGYTF
-	TRBJ2-3	TRBV29-1	TRBD2	TGCAGCGTTGACGTGTGGGCGGGGGACCTAACTAGCACAGATACGCAGTATTTT	CSVDVWAGDLTSTDTQYF
few	TRBJ2-2	TRBV20-1	-	TGCAGTGCTAGAGATCGAGCGGTCGCCGCAGGCACCGGGGAGCTGTTTTTT	CSARDRAVAAGTGELFF